This TCR beta chain came from a study of spatial heterogeneity in lung cancer (dated by TCRdb to between 2018 and 2020). Some background on the complete study: More beta-chain than alpha-chain transcripts were consistently detected, likely reflecting higher beta-chain transcript abundance. In the raw uncorrected reads, each unique combination of TCR and UMI appeared on average more than ten times. Both alpha and beta chains were TCR-sequenced in samples taken at surgery, namely 220 tumor regions, roughly 64 matched nontumor lung samples and a few dozen PBMC samples. In tumor regions, TCR transcript counts showed a strong correlation with a T cell transcriptional module score derived from matched bulk RNA-seq. TCR alpha and beta repertoires were quantitatively compared across multiple tumor regions, matched nontumor lung and blood in non-small cell lung cancer. The study linked features of the TCR repertoire to counts of nonsynonymous mutations, which were determined by whole-exome sequencing of tumor tissue. The study at large found these results: The count of ubiquitous expanded TCRs correlated with the count of ubiquitous nonsynonymous mutations, and the count of regional expanded TCRs correlated with the count of regional nonsynonymous mutations. The tumor nonsynonymous mutation count correlated with the number of expanded intratumoral alpha and beta TCRs. Estimated TCR-seq coverage of tumor T cells was only roughly 7% for alpha chains and approximately 14% for beta chains. Confirming at a functional level the hypothesis that regional TCRs recognize regional mutations was considered to require additional single-cell paired TCR alpha and beta sequencing.

This clonotype was detected a few times. There is no known antigen for this receptor. Within one base of it there is no much larger clone, and no base qualities were kept. What the time point label conveys for this sample: sample taken at primary tumor resection. The donors were around 69 patients from the lung TRACERx cohort who had early-stage, untreated non-small cell lung cancer. TCR sequencing used whole RNA extracted from tumor and nontumor lung tissue, or from cryopreserved PBMC samples, without cell sorting. Only patients for whom sufficient RNA was available from at least two tumor regions were selected for TCR sequencing. Before being selected, tumor and adjacent nontumor lung specimens were reviewed by a lung pathologist. V lost 5 bases and J lost 7 bases, and the count of bases not matched to a germline gene is 8. For CDR1 and CDR2, the germline V gene (reference sequence) lists MNHEY and SMNVEV. The CDR3 has 15 amino acids, counting the end cysteine and phenylalanine. Only CDR3 DNA is held: 45 bases, read in frame from base 1.

The library was prepared using 5' RACE. TCRdb records NextSeq 500 as the sequencer. To allow correction of PCR and sequencing errors, the TCR library protocol tagged every TCR cDNA molecule with a unique molecular identifier. Concerning the study's data processing: Decombinator tools were used for TCR identification, UMI-based error correction and CDR3 extraction. Expanded TCRs were defined as those above a frequency of 2 per 1,000, corresponding to the top 1% of the tumor frequency distribution. Expanded tumor TCRs were classed as regional if statistically deemed absent (corrected P<0.05) from at least one tumor region, otherwise ubiquitous. Each repertoire was subsampled 100 times to 5,000 TCRs, after which Renyi diversity was computed with the R vegan package. CDR3 similarity networks were built from amino acid triplet string-kernel similarity, with CDR3s being connected when pairwise similarity was above 0.82. In-frame beta chains were kept once TCRdb had trimmed the public reads at Q25 with fastp and called clones with MiXCR. Records with the same CDR3 protein are collapsed into one entry carrying the most frequent genes and DNA. The V and J calls come from TCRdb's annotation, not from the publication. The sample table records several thousand distinct CDR3 sequences; around 13% of these occur just once. About a fifth of the sample lies in the top ten.

The chain is assembled from TRBV27 and TRBJ2-2, and 9 junctional nucleotides match TRBD1. The clonotype comes from a male donor with early-stage non-small cell lung cancer. The starting material was lung tumor tissue, obtained at surgery. In nucleotide form, the sequence is TGTGCCAGCAGTGCCATCTTGACAGGGGGCGGGGAGCTGTTTTTT. Its protein is CASSAILTGGGELFF.